This T cell receptor beta chain was observed in a study of T cells in Graves' hyperthyroidism and ophthalmopathy. Study findings and constraints: Most thyroid clonotypes expanded above 0.001 were also detected in blood. The model anticipated ophthalmopathy a median about six months pre-onset.

Germline CDR1 and CDR2: SGHVS and FNYEAQ. The CDR3 has 14 amino acids. V gave up 1 base and J gave up 7 bases; unmatched junction bases: 5. RNA transcripts served as the template for amplifying TCR beta CDR3 regions. During a first-round RT-PCR of the TCR CDR3, the HTBI primer set was used. TCRdb independently ran MiXCR on the multiplex PCR reads; one entry per CDR3 protein. The sample has fewer than 450,000 distinct CDR3 sequences; about a sixth are singletons. This clonotype has a handful of counts. What it recognizes is unknown. The sequencing input was blood. The clonotype originates from a woman aged 25 to 39 with Graves' hyperthyroidism that later progressed to Graves' ophthalmopathy. The genes are TRBV7-6 and TRBJ2-7, with 9 bases identical to TRBD2. The CDR3, as DNA: TGTGCCAGCAGCTTAGAATTGACTAGCGGAGAGCAGTACTTC. It codes for CASSLELTSGEQYF.